The rows below give T cell receptor beta chains drawn from one sample of a study of blood T cell repertoires in COVID-19. Produced via immunoSEQ multiplex PCR; TCRdb's table is partial and in-frame only. The top ten clones hold about 2.6% of a sample with about 190,000 clones, approximately 86% of them seen once. The sequenced material came from peripheral blood. The receptor set was obtained from a man aged 40-55 years with active or convalescent COVID-19. The CDR3 runs from the conserved cysteine through the conserved F or W. A D gene is named only where the DNA matches it firmly. The size of a clone is reported for some rows only, either as once, few or many, or as a class for expanded clones.

size: -
J: TRBJ2-1
V: TRBV11-2
D: TRBD2
CDR3: CASSLRGTSGGSSYNEQFF
DNA: TGTGCCAGCAGCCTCAGAGGGACTAGCGGGGGATCCTCCTACAATGAGCAGTTCTTC

size: -
J: TRBJ2-5
V: TRBV5-1
D: TRBD1
CDR3: CASSLEGTGQETQYF
DNA: TGCGCCAGCAGCTTGGAAGGGACAGGGCAAGAGACCCAGTACTTC

size: -
J: TRBJ2-2
V: TRBV6-1
D: -
CDR3: CASSEGEYTGELFF
DNA: TGTGCCAGCAGTGAAGGCGAGTACACCGGGGAGCTGTTTTTT

size: once
J: TRBJ1-1
V: TRBV9
D: -
CDR3: CASSEAPNTEAFF
DNA: TGTGCCAGCAGTGAGGCCCCCAACACTGAAGCTTTCTTT

size: -
J: TRBJ2-1
V: TRBV6-5
D: -
CDR3: CASSYSLEEAKQFF
DNA: TGTGCCAGCAGTTACTCGTTAGAAGAGGCGAAGCAGTTCTTC

size: -
J: TRBJ2-5
V: TRBV19
D: -
CDR3: CASSIRGRGTQYF
DNA: TGTGCCAGTAGTATAAGAGGCCGGGGGACCCAGTACTTC

size: -
J: TRBJ2-2
V: TRBV4-1
D: TRBD2
CDR3: CASSQAPPGLDSTGELFF
DNA: TGCGCCAGCAGCCAAGCTCCACCGGGACTAGATAGCACCGGGGAGCTGTTTTTT

size: -
J: TRBJ1-4
V: TRBV15
D: -
CDR3: CATSREGGTNEKLFF
DNA: TGTGCCACCAGCAGAGAGGGGGGTACTAATGAAAAACTGTTTTTT

size: -
J: TRBJ1-5
V: TRBV2
D: TRBD1
CDR3: CASSPRTGNQPQHF
DNA: TGTGCCAGCAGCCCCAGGACAGGGAACCAGCCCCAGCATTTT

size: -
J: TRBJ2-3
V: TRBV10-3
D: TRBD1
CDR3: CAISHTRTGGESGDTQYF
DNA: TGTGCCATCAGTCACACTCGAACAGGGGGAGAATCGGGAGATACGCAGTATTTT